The text below deals with one TCR beta chain. Being one base from a much bigger clone, this may be a read error. The entry originates in a study of neurological immune-mediated disorders. TCRdb ran MiXCR on the 5' RACE reads and lists one entry per CDR3 protein. The sample holds around 64,000 distinct CDR3 sequences, roughly 13% seen once. The length of the CDR3 is 14 residues. Germline loops: CDR1 SGHTA, CDR2 FQGNSA. Sequencing input: PBMCs. This receptor was taken from a woman aged 60-70 years with HTLV-1-associated myelopathy (HAM/TSP). The rearrangement uses TRBV7-2 and TRBJ2-5; 7 bases line up with TRBD2. The CDR3 is CVSSFARERETQYF. The CDR3 nucleotides are TGTGTCAGCAGCTTTGCGCGGGAGCGGGAGACCCAGTACTTC.